Below, 10 T cell receptor beta chains from the same sample are listed, as sequenced in a study of graft-versus-host responses after intestinal transplantation. Generated by immunoSEQ multiplex PCR, the TCRdb table keeps only in-frame clones and is missing some. The sample records under 100,000 clones, around 90% being singletons. The sample was PBMCs, taken roughly 68 weeks after intestinal transplant. These TCRs come from a human patient who received an intestinal transplant, so some T cells may come from the graft donor.

The chain joins TRBV7-8 to TRBJ2-7; TRBD1 is a possible D gene (7 bases). Trimming took 5 bases from V and 3 from J, leaving 17 bases between them. CDR1 is SGHVS and CDR2 is FQNEAQ in the germline V gene. This CDR3 has 15 amino acids. The CDR3 nucleotides read TGTGCCAGCAGCCCTTACAGGGGAGGACGCTACGAGCAGTACTTC. Residues: CASSPYRGGRYEQYF.

The chain links TRBV6-5 to TRBJ1-1; 9 bases match TRBD1. Losses at the gene ends were 6 bases for V and 3 bases for J; bases not matched to a gene: 8. CDR3 length: 15 residues. Looked up from germline, CDR1 is MNHEY and CDR2 is SVGAGI. In DNA, the CDR3 is TGTGCCAGCAGCCCGGACAGGGGTCGTGACACTGAAGCTTTCTTT. The encoded protein is CASSPDRGRDTEAFF.

The gene calls are TRBV5-1 and TRBJ2-5, with D unresolved. The CDR3 spans 15 residues. With 0 bases removed from V and 1 base from J, the gap between germline ends came to 10 bases. The germline gives CDR1 SGHRS, CDR2 YFSETQ. The CDR3 nucleotides are TGCGCCAGCAGCTTGGGGTGGTGGGCCCAAGAGACCCAGTACTTC. Translated: CASSLGWWAQETQYF.

The chain couples TRBV5-4 to TRBJ2-7; tentatively, D is TRBD1 (6 bases). This CDR3 has 13 residues. Trimming stripped 6 bases from V and 1 base from J, with 11 bases between. Germline lookup yields CDR1 SGHNT and CDR2 YYREEE (reference sequence). The CDR3 reads CASTPDRSYEQYF. The CDR3 nucleotides are TGTGCCAGCACCCCGGACAGATCCTACGAGCAGTACTTC.

The chain couples TRBV12-5 to TRBJ2-2; 8 nucleotides match TRBD1. V lost 6 bases, J lost 3 bases, and 6 bases stayed unmatched. Per germline, CDR1 LGHNT and CDR2 FRNRAP. CDR3 length: 15 residues. The CDR3 region is CASGPGQGYTGELFF. In DNA form, the CDR3 reads TGTGCTAGTGGACCCGGACAGGGTTACACCGGGGAGCTGTTTTTT.

This chain joins TRBV6-5 and TRBJ1-2, with D unclear. Deletions cut 0 bases from V and 6 bases from J, with 8 bases between. Germline V gene data show CDR1 as MNHEY and CDR2 as SVGAGI. CDR3 length: 13 amino acids. CDR3 nucleotides: TGTGCCAGCAGTTACTCGGCGGGAGATGGCTACACCTTC. It translates to CASSYSAGDGYTF.

The genes are TRBV10-3 and TRBJ1-1, with a weak D call TRBD1 (6 bases). V was cut by 11 bases and J by 0 bases, with 13 bases left in between. CDR1 is ENHRY, CDR2 SYGVKD, per germline. This CDR3 contains 13 residues. CDR3 sequence reads: CAAAQGMNTEAFF. For the CDR3, the DNA is TGTGCCGCTGCACAGGGTATGAACACTGAAGCTTTCTTT.

The rearrangement links TRBV19 to TRBJ1-6; no clear D gene. The CDR3 runs to 14 residues. The germline CDR1 and CDR2 sequences are LNHDA and SQIVND (reference sequence). The V end lost 8 bases, the J end lost 0 bases, and 8 bases lay between the germline ends. The CDR3 DNA follows: TGTGCCAGTTCGTCGAGCTCCTATAATTCACCCCTCCACTTT. Residues: CASSSSSYNSPLHF.

The chain carries TRBV7-9 and TRBJ1-5, with D unresolved. Germline V lookup: CDR1 SEHNR, CDR2 FQNEAQ (reference sequence). CDR3 length: 14 amino acids. The V end lost 4 bases, the J end lost 0 bases, and 7 bases lay between the germline ends. The CDR3: CASSSTDSNQPQHF. The CDR3 nucleotides are TGTGCCAGCAGCTCGACGGATAGCAATCAGCCCCAGCATTTT.

This rearrangement joins TRBV5-1 to TRBJ2-3; D is unresolved. V gave up 5 bases and J gave up 1 base, with 14 bases separating them. The CDR3 has 15 amino acids. Germline lookup yields CDR1 SGHRS and CDR2 YFSETQ. This CDR3 is CASRGFVLGTDTQYF. CDR3 in DNA: TGCGCCAGCAGGGGTTTCGTTCTCGGCACAGATACGCAGTATTTT.